These 2 T cell receptor beta chains came from one sample sequenced in a study of OX40 agonist ivuxolimab in advanced cancers. Assay used: immunoSEQ multiplex PCR; TCRdb lists only in-frame clones, some missing. The sample has around 77,000 clones, roughly nine tenths seen once. Sequencing was performed on CD4+ or CD8+ T cells sorted from blood, taken in a trial of the OX40 agonist ivuxolimab. The receptors were sampled from an adult with an advanced solid tumor such as melanoma, head and neck, liver or kidney cancer.

The chain couples TRBV5-4 to TRBJ2-1; 8 bases map to TRBD1. CDR1 is SGHNT and CDR2 is YYREEE in the germline V gene (reference sequence). Trimming took 5 bases from V and 8 from J; bases not matched to a gene: 9. The CDR3 sequence is 14 residues long. The CDR3 bases are TGTGCCAGCAGTTCGACCGGACAGGGCGATGAGCAGTTCTTC. This codes for CASSSTGQGDEQFF.

V is TRBV6-1 and J is TRBJ1-2; no firm D call. The V and J ends lost 8 bases and 8 bases respectively, with 21 bases between them. Per the germline V gene, CDR1 is MNHNS and CDR2 is SASEGT. The CDR3 is 14 amino acids. CDR3 amino acids: CASHFDFALGGYTF. Written as DNA, the CDR3 is TGTGCCAGCCACTTCGACTTTGCGCTTGGGGGCTACACCTTC.